The text below deals with one T cell receptor (beta chain). Its antigen is still unknown. MiXCR, run by TCRdb on the multiplex PCR reads, gives a single entry per CDR3 protein. The sample has more than 50,000 distinct CDR3 sequences, less than 75% seen once. This specimen belongs to a study of breast tumors, draining lymph nodes, adjacent tissues. General study findings and limits: The lymph node origin of tumor T cells was framed as consistent with a hypothesis, not demonstrated. Tumors had less TCR diversity than lymph nodes, more than nontumor tissue. Data fit most tumor T cells coming from lymph node, expanding in tumor. Tumor and nontumor repertoires were significantly more similar in luminal-like than in basal-like breast cancer.

Germline CDR1 is SGHRS and CDR2 is YFSETQ. The V end lost 4 bases, the J end lost 3 bases, and 14 bases lay between the germline ends. The CDR3 spans 15 residues. Sequencing was carried out using breast tumor tissue. This chain uses TRBV5-1 with TRBJ2-1; D may be TRBD1 or TRBD2 (5 bases each). This TCR derives from a female donor with breast cancer. Some clones in this sample may be carry-over from other donors' samples. The CDR3 sequence: CASSRLGTVYNEQFF. For the CDR3, the DNA is TGCGCCAGCAGCCGCCTGGGGACCGTCTACAATGAGCAGTTCTTC.